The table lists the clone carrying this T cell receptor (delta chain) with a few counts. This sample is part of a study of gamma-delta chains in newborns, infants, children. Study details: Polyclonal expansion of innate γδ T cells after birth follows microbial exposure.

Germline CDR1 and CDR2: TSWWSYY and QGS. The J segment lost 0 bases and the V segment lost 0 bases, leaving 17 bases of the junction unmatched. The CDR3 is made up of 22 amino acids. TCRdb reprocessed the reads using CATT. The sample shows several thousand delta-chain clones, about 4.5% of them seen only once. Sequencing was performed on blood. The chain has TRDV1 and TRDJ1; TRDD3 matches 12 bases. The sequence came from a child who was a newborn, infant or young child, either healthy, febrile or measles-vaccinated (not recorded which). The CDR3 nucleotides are TGTGCTCTTGGGGAACTAAACTTCCTACAGAACTGGGGGATACTTTACACCGATAAACTCATCTTT. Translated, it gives CALGELNFLQNWGILYTDKLIF.